Following are 21 T cell receptor beta chains from one sample sequenced in a study of blood T cells in healthy people across ages (dated by TCRdb to between 2014 and 2017). Libraries were built with 5' RACE. TCRdb names Illumina HiSeq 2500 as the instrument used. A second PCR of about 6 to 11 cycles was performed with a sample-barcoded 5' primer and a J-beta primer mix. Through fastp at Q25 and MiXCR, TCRdb rebuilt clones from the public reads, retaining in-frame beta chains. Every entry covers one CDR3 protein and lists the most common genes and DNA from its rows. Recorded for this sample are fewer than 750,000 distinct CDR3 sequences; about 45% of them occurred a single time. The leading ten clones occupy 20% to 25% of the sample. The specimen sequenced was blood. The receptor set was obtained from a man older than 75 in good health.

V is TRBV6-5 and J is TRBJ2-3; 10 bases match TRBD2. From germline, CDR1 is MNHEY and CDR2 SVGAGI. CDR3 length: 18 residues. After removal of 0 bases from V and 0 bases from J, the junction contained 6 bases not matched to a gene. CDR3 loop: CASSYSWTSGYSTDTQYF. CDR3 bases: TGTGCCAGCAGTTACTCCTGGACTAGCGGATATAGCACAGATACGCAGTATTTT.

This clonotype was seen at least ten times. The chain joins TRBV6-6 to TRBJ1-5, with TRBD1 identical over 7 bases. CDR1 and CDR2 (germline): MNHNY, SVGAGI (reference sequence). V dropped 7 bases and J dropped 2; count of bases not matched to a gene: 11. The CDR3 totals 16 residues. This CDR3 is CASTRTGAVGNQPQHF. CDR3 bases: TGTGCCAGCACCAGAACAGGGGCAGTTGGCAATCAGCCCCAGCATTTT.

The chain recombines TRBV20-1 with TRBJ2-3, with 9 bases that match TRBD1. The V and J ends lost 5 bases and 5 bases, in that order; junction bases with no gene match: 8. CDR1 and CDR2 (germline): DFQATT, SNEGSKA (reference sequence). The CDR3 loop spans 14 amino acids. This chain's CDR3 is CSALRDREEDTQYF. DNA for the CDR3: TGCAGTGCTCTCCGGGACAGGGAGGAAGATACGCAGTATTTT.

This chain joins TRBV7-2 and TRBJ2-3; D tentatively reads TRBD1 or TRBD2 (6 bases each). CDR3 size: 13 residues. Germline loops: CDR1 SGHTA, CDR2 FQGNSA. V was trimmed by 11 bases and J by 6 bases, leaving 18 bases between them. CDR3 loop: CAAGEDAWDTQYF. For the CDR3, the DNA is TGTGCCGCAGGGGAGGACGCTTGGGATACGCAGTATTTT.

This clonotype turned up a few times. The rearrangement uses TRBV9 and TRBJ2-6; D is perhaps TRBD2 (5 bases). This CDR3 spans 14 amino acids. Germline lookup yields CDR1 SGDLS and CDR2 YYNGEE. V was cut by 2 bases and J by 2 bases, with 5 bases left in between. This chain's CDR3 is CASSVRAGANVLTF. CDR3 DNA: TGTGCCAGCAGCGTGCGGGCTGGGGCCAACGTCCTGACTTTC.

The V and J genes are TRBV20-1 and TRBJ1-2; possibly TRBD1 for D (6 bases). The V end was cut by 7 bases, the J end by 3 bases, with 6 bases between. Germline V lookup: CDR1 DFQATT, CDR2 SNEGSKA (reference sequence). This CDR3 spans 10 amino acids. The DNA of the CDR3 is TGCAGTGGGACAGACTATGGCTACACCTTC. This codes for CSGTDYGYTF.

J is TRBJ1-1 and V is TRBV10-3; D is ambiguous. The CDR3 is made up of 13 amino acids. Germline V lookup: CDR1 ENHRY, CDR2 SYGVKD. Trimming removed 8 bases at V and 7 bases at J, with 17 bases between. The CDR3 DNA reads as TGTGCCATCCGGAGAGATGCCCCTCTTGAAGCTTTCTTT. It translates to CAIRRDAPLEAFF.

This chain joins TRBV20-1 and TRBJ2-3; 9 nucleotides align to TRBD2. CDR1 DFQATT and CDR2 SNEGSKA come from the germline V gene (reference sequence). The CDR3 sequence is 16 residues long. Trimming cost V 1 base and J 6 bases; bases outside gene matches: 11. For the CDR3, the DNA is TGCAGTGCTAGAGGACTAGCGGCGGAGAGGAGGGATACGCAGTATTTT. Translation gives CSARGLAAERRDTQYF.

A few counts support this clonotype. The chain carries TRBV3-1 and TRBJ1-2, with unresolved D. CDR3 length: 13 residues. Germline lookup yields CDR1 LGHDT and CDR2 YNNKEL (reference sequence). V lost 0 bases, J lost 10 bases, and 12 bases lay in between. The CDR3 DNA reads as TGTGCCAGCAGCCAAGACCCTTTAGCGGACTACACCTTC. Its translation: CASSQDPLADYTF.

This chain uses TRBV29-1 with TRBJ2-3; D ambiguous. V was clipped by 7 bases and J by 0 bases, with 8 bases between them. Germline loops: CDR1 SQVTM, CDR2 ANQGSEA. The CDR3 totals 12 residues. CDR3 DNA sequence: TGCAGCGGGCAGAGTAGCACAGATACGCAGTATTTT. Translating it yields CSGQSSTDTQYF.

V gene TRBV28 combines with J gene TRBJ2-3; perhaps D is TRBD1 or TRBD2 (5 bases each). V lost 7 bases, J lost 2 bases, and 10 bases lay in between. This CDR3 has 13 amino acids. Per germline, CDR1 MDHEN and CDR2 SYDVKM. The CDR3 here is CASTWGFTDTQYF. Here the CDR3 DNA reads TGTGCCAGCACCTGGGGGTTCACAGATACGCAGTATTTT.

The chain uses TRBV10-3 and TRBJ2-7, with D hard to call. CDR3 size: 13 residues. Deletions cut 4 bases from V and 0 bases from J, with 7 bases between. The V gene's germline CDR1 is ENHRY and CDR2 SYGVKD. The CDR3 spells CAISGPNSYEQYF. CDR3 DNA: TGTGCCATCAGTGGTCCCAACTCCTACGAGCAGTACTTC.

The chain employs TRBV20-1 and TRBJ2-1; D is possibly TRBD2 (5 bases). The germline V and J ends were trimmed by 6 bases and 0 bases, with 12 bases remaining between them. The CDR3 loop spans 14 amino acids. Germline-derived CDR1 and CDR2 are DFQATT and SNEGSKA (reference sequence). This chain's CDR3 is CSAGGPSSYNEQFF. DNA for the CDR3: TGCAGTGCGGGCGGGCCTAGCTCCTACAATGAGCAGTTCTTC.

The J gene is TRBJ2-3, the V gene TRBV7-8, with D perhaps matching TRBD1 or TRBD2 (5 bases each). V was clipped by 5 bases and J by 8 bases, with 17 bases between them. There are 14 residues in the CDR3. In germline, CDR1 is SGHVS, CDR2 FQNEAQ. Here the CDR3 reads CASSPISEGPTQYF. CDR3 DNA: TGTGCCAGCAGCCCAATTTCCGAGGGGCCTACGCAGTATTTT.

This clonotype was detected only a few times. The V gene is TRBV7-2, the J gene TRBJ2-7, with 9 bases matching TRBD1. CDR1 is SGHTA, CDR2 FQGNSA, per germline. The length of the CDR3 is 15 residues. The junction had 4 bases not matched to a gene; V was cut back by 1 base and J by 3 bases. The CDR3 here is CASSLGTGDYYEQYF. CDR3 DNA: TGTGCCAGCAGCTTAGGGACAGGGGACTACTACGAGCAGTACTTC.

The chain links TRBV29-1 to TRBJ2-3; D unresolved. Trimming took off 5 bases at V and 6 bases at J, with 12 bases between the two ends. CDR1 is SQVTM, CDR2 ANQGSEA, per germline. This CDR3 is built from 12 residues. This CDR3 is CSVPSPPDTQYF. In nucleotides, the CDR3 is TGCAGCGTTCCTAGTCCACCGGATACGCAGTATTTT.

The chain employs TRBV12-3 or TRBV12-4 and TRBJ2-3, with 9 bases matching TRBD1. The CDR3 loop spans 15 amino acids. V lost 5 bases to trimming and J lost 1 base; unmatched junction nucleotides: 4. The CDR3 region is CASSKQGAGTDTQYF. In nucleotides, the CDR3 is TGTGCCAGCAGTAAACAGGGGGCCGGCACAGATACGCAGTATTTT.

The chain recombines TRBV7-8 with TRBJ2-1, with D hard to call. This CDR3 spans 13 amino acids. Trimming took 5 bases from V and 7 from J, leaving 12 bases between them. Germline V lookup: CDR1 SGHVS, CDR2 FQNEAQ. Here the CDR3 DNA reads TGTGCCAGCAGCACCCTCCCTAGGAATGAGCAGTTCTTC. Translation gives CASSTLPRNEQFF.

This sequence joins TRBV29-1 and TRBJ1-1; a weak D match, TRBD1 (5 bases). V lost 3 bases, J lost 4 bases, and 9 bases lay in between. The CDR3 sequence is 12 residues long. CDR1 is SQVTM and CDR2 is ANQGSEA in the germline V gene. The CDR3 DNA is TGCAGCGTTGATGAGGGGACCACTGAAGCTTTCTTT. This gives the protein CSVDEGTTEAFF.

This clonotype was counted a single time. The genes are TRBV5-1 and TRBJ1-6; possibly TRBD1 for D (5 bases). Germline values: CDR1 SGHRS, CDR2 YFSETQ. Trimming removed 4 bases at V and 6 bases at J, with 14 bases between. The CDR3 is made up of 15 amino acids. CDR3 protein: CASSPGGARNSPLHF. Written as DNA, the CDR3 is TGCGCCAGCAGCCCTGGTGGGGCGCGTAATTCACCCCTCCACTTT.

J is TRBJ1-5 and V is TRBV27; possibly TRBD1 for D (6 bases). The CDR3 is 15 residues long. With 0 bases removed from V and 7 bases from J, the gap between germline ends came to 13 bases. Germline assignment: CDR1 MNHEY and CDR2 SMNVEV (reference sequence). The CDR3 bases are TGTGCCAGCAGTTTATCAAAAACAGGGATCCAGCCCCAGCATTTT. It translates to CASSLSKTGIQPQHF.